The 2 T cell receptor beta chains below come from one sample, sequenced in a study of cytomegalovirus exposure and HLA in healthy donors (dated by TCRdb to 2016 to 2017). Library preparation used the immunoSEQ multiplex PCR assay. For the multiplex PCR, a mixture combining 60 forward primers for TCR Vbeta segments and 13 reverse primers for TCR Jbeta segments was used. The clones in this table, taken by TCRdb from immuneACCESS, are in-frame only. Not every clone is retained; where verified, under half of the shortfall comes from an unresolved V gene, and the cause of the rest is unknown. The sample includes under 200,000 clones, with over 70% observed a single time. The ten most abundant clones make up under 3% of the sample. Sequences were obtained from PBMCs. These receptors came from a woman in her forties or fifties in good health and CMV-seropositive.

The CDR3 is CASSKKTSGGYEQYF. CDR3 bases: TGCGCCAGCAGCAAAAAGACTAGTGGAGGATACGAGCAGTACTTC. This sequence joins TRBV10-1 and TRBJ2-7, with D possibly TRBD2 on 6 matching bases. Trimming stripped 6 bases from V and 4 bases from J, with 19 bases between. The CDR3 is 15 amino acids. CDR1 WNHNN and CDR2 SYGVQD come from the germline V gene (reference sequence).

The chain couples TRBV5-1 to TRBJ2-3; 11 nucleotides align to TRBD2. Trimming took 3 bases from V and 5 from J; bases not matched to a gene: 8. This CDR3 has 16 amino acids. Germline V gene sequence: CDR1 SGHRS, CDR2 YFSETQ. The CDR3 DNA reads as TGCGCCAGCAGCTCTAATAGCGGGGGGGCGAAAGATACGCAGTATTTT. As protein: CASSSNSGGAKDTQYF.